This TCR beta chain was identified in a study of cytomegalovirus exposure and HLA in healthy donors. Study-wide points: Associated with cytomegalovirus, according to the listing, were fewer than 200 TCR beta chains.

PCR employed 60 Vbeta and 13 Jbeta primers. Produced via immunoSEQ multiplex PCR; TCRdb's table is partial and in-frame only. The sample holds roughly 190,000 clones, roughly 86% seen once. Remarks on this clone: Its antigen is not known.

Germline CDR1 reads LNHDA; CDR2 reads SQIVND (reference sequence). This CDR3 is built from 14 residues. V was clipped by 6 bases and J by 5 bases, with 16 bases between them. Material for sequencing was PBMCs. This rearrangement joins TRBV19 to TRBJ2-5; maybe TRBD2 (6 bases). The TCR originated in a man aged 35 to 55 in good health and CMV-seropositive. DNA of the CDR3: TGTGCCAGTAGCCTCCTCTGGGGGGATGAGACCCAGTACTTC. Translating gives CASSLLWGDETQYF.